The rows below give T cell receptor beta chains drawn from one sample of a study of T cell repertoires and HLA-DP antigens. Method: immunoSEQ multiplex PCR; TCRdb's copy keeps in-frame clones and lacks some. The sample includes fewer than 95,000 clones, about 89% seen only once; the top ten take about 1.7%. Which antigens these TCRs recognize remains unknown. The sequencing sample was made of CD4+ T cells from PBMCs. These receptors were collected from a man aged 50 to 60 in good health and CMV-seronegative. CDR3s include the opening cysteine and the closing phenylalanine or tryptophan. The order of the fields is V gene, J gene, D gene, CDR3 protein. The D gene is left open where the match is weak.

TRBV7-2	TRBJ2-4	NA	CASSRNLAEGAKNIQYF
TRBV5-4	TRBJ1-2	NA	CASTAGGPRAGYTF
TRBV6-1	TRBJ1-2	NA	CASSASLGNGYTF
TRBV9	TRBJ2-7	TRBD1	CASSPRDRGLNEQYF
TRBV28	TRBJ2-1	TRBD1	CASSSATGVDNEQFF
TRBV15	TRBJ1-4	NA	CATSRERKENEKLFF
TRBV18	TRBJ2-7	TRBD1	CASSNRGREQYF
TRBV29-1	TRBJ2-3	TRBD2	CSGGLAGVGSDTQYF
TRBV9	TRBJ1-6	TRBD1	CASSGTGANSPLHF
TRBV5-1	TRBJ2-1	TRBD2	CASSSSSGGALIEQFF
TRBV29-1	TRBJ1-1	NA	CSELELNTEAFF
TRBV2	TRBJ2-2	TRBD1	CASSGVQGVTGELFF
TRBV19	TRBJ2-7	TRBD1	CASSPPRRTGTGEQYF
TRBV27	TRBJ2-7	TRBD2	CASSLAGGRRGYEQYF
TRBV7-9	TRBJ1-1	TRBD1	CASSVGQGITEAFF
TRBV7-2	TRBJ2-1	NA	CASTQTRGWGLSSYNEQFF
TRBV27	TRBJ1-2	TRBD1	CASSRDRGYGYTF